This T cell receptor beta chain was profiled in a study of cytomegalovirus exposure and HLA in healthy donors. Germline CDR1 and CDR2: KGHSH and LQKENI. CDR3 length equals 16 residues. V was trimmed by 3 bases and J by 1 base, leaving 13 bases between them. A multiplex PCR was run with 60 Vbeta primers and 13 Jbeta primers. Using immunoSEQ multiplex PCR, the repertoire was profiled, and TCRdb retains in-frame clones only, with some absent. Here the sample spans approximately 110,000 clones, less than 85% being singletons. Sample: PBMCs. V usage is TRBV18 and J usage is TRBJ2-1; D remains ambiguous. The sequence came from a woman aged 40 to 50 in good health and CMV-seronegative. The CDR3 coding sequence is TGTGCCAGCTCACCCCGGTCTCGGAGATCCTACAATGAGCAGTTCTTC. Translating it yields CASSPRSRRSYNEQFF. The variable domain in full, with the rest retrieved from reference TRBV18 and TRBJ2-1, is NAGVMQNPRHLVRRRGQEARLRCSPMKGHSHVYWYRQLPEEGLKFMVYLQKENIIDESGMPKERFSAEFPKEGPSILRIQQVVRGDSAAYFCASSPRSRRSYNEQFFGPGTRLTVL.